This T cell receptor beta chain emerged from a study of blood T cells in healthy people across ages. Study results and limitations: For the donors, CMV status was unknown and possibly confounded expanded clonotype changes. When set beside aged donors, long-lived donors presented more naive CD4+ cells and higher diversity.

This CDR3 contains 19 residues. With 7 bases removed from V and 0 bases from J, the gap between germline ends came to 25 bases. This clonotype was observed a few times. Its antigen is unidentified. Using a J-beta primer mix together with a sample-barcoded 5' primer, a second PCR was run for roughly 7 to 12 cycles. Every single cDNA molecule received a tag from a template-switch adaptor with 12 random nucleotides. All samples gave at least 2.5 million CDR3-containing paired-end reads. MiXCR, applied by TCRdb to the 5' RACE reads, yields one record per CDR3 protein. This table holds some 1.8 million distinct CDR3 sequences, around 42% found once.

The chain joins TRBV12-3 or TRBV12-4 to TRBJ1-3, with D perhaps TRBD1 (5 bases). Input material: blood. The TCR sequence derives from a human donor in good health. The DNA for the CDR3 is TGTGCCAGCAACACCGGGACTACACCCTGGAACAACTCTGGAAACACCATATATTTT. It encodes CASNTGTTPWNNSGNTIYF.